The clone carrying this T cell receptor (beta chain) was observed a handful of times. The source of the sample is a study of shared clonotypes between healthy human individuals. The CDR3 contains 16 residues. J gave up 1 base and V 11 bases, and 8 bases lay outside the gene matches. CDR1 and CDR2 from the germline V gene are LNHDA and SQIVND (reference sequence). Naive CD8 cells lacked CD45RO and underwent positive selection for CCR7, leaving out terminally differentiated effector memory CD45RA+ cells. Sequenced by immunoSEQ multiplex PCR; TCRdb stores in-frame clones only, minus some. This sample has about 590,000 clones, with nearly 97% found just once.

V gene TRBV19 combines with J gene TRBJ2-2, with 12 bases identical to TRBD2. This clonotype was sampled from a woman between 25 and 40 years old in good health. The sequenced material came from naive CD8+ T cells sorted from blood. In nucleotides, the CDR3 is TGTGCCTCCAGAGGACTAGCGGGGCAGAACACCGGGGAGCTGTTTTTT. The encoded protein is CASRGLAGQNTGELFF. Looking up the rest from reference TRBV19 and TRBJ2-2 gives the full variable domain: DGGITQSPKYLFRKEGQNVTLSCEQNLNHDAMYWYRQDPGQGLRLIYYSQIVNDFQKGDIAEGYSVSREKKESFPLTVTSAQKNPTAFYLCASRGLAGQNTGELFFGEGSRLTVL.